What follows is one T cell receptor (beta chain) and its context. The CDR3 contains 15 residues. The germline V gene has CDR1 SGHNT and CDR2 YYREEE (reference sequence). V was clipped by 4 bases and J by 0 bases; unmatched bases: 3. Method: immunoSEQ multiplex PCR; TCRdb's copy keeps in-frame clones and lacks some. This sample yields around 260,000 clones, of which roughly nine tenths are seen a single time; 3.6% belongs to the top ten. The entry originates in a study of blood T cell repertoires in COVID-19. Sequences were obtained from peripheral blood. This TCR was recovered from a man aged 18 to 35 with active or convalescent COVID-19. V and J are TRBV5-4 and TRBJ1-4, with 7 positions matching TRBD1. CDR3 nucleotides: TGTGCCAGCAGCCAAGGGGGCGCAACTAATGAAAAACTGTTTTTT. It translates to CASSQGGATNEKLFF.